This is a list of T cell receptor beta chains from one sample in a study of molecular identifiers for immune sequencing clone quantification. Using its own MiXCR run on the PCR reads, TCRdb lists one record per CDR3 protein. The sample has hundreds of thousands of distinct CDR3 sequences, roughly 27% seen once. Sequencing was carried out using naive CD8+ T cells from blood, with Jurkat cell RNA spiked in. Receptors were obtained from a human donor in good health. Some libraries in this study had Jurkat cell RNA spiked in. Each CDR3 is given with its conserved first and last residue. A D gene is named only where the DNA matches it firmly.

d_call,v_call,cdr3_aa
NA,TRBV12-3/TRBV12-4,CASSLGSSTYEQYF
NA,TRBV11-2,CASSRIVPYEQYF
NA,TRBV5-1,CASRVYGTDTQYF
NA,TRBV20-1,CSARDLWGQKYNEQFF
NA,TRBV27,CASSLSGNNSPLHF
NA,TRBV12-3/TRBV12-4,CASIPAEASTQYF
NA,TRBV19,CASSIEGTQETQYF
NA,TRBV9,CASSGLDGNTEAFF
NA,TRBV20-1,CSARDLRVSIQETQYF
TRBD1,TRBV28,CASSNRGGGLSYEQYF
NA,TRBV4-1,CASSQALSGAYGYTF
NA,TRBV4-3,CASSQWTGDQPQHF
NA,TRBV19,CASSIGGHYTEAFF
NA,TRBV19,CASSMDLEPSWGDEQFF
NA,TRBV6-5,CASSPGGPTHEQYF
TRBD2,TRBV7-3,CASSLTGGRLNEQFF
NA,TRBV12-3/TRBV12-4,CASSAGLDNYGYTF
NA,TRBV6-5,CASSDLRIKETQYF
NA,TRBV30,CARSSRGGPYEQYF
TRBD2,TRBV4-1,CASSQGLLAGGRKTDTQYF
NA,TRBV7-2,CASSLTYEQYF
NA,TRBV20-1,CSAPYDKPDYEQYF
NA,TRBV9,CASSVVGSSYEQYF
NA,TRBV19,CASSTPGELFF
TRBD1,TRBV7-9,CASSLVSKGAANEKLFF
TRBD1,TRBV5-3,CASSLVQGADGYTF
NA,TRBV5-4,CANRDWGSYNEQFF